What follows describes a single TCR beta chain. The data were obtained in a study of blood T cell repertoires in COVID-19. The wider study: PBMCs, B-cell-depleted T cells, or T cells provided the cDNA or gDNA that made up the material.

Profiled with immunoSEQ multiplex PCR; TCRdb holds only in-frame clones, not every one. The sample holds fewer than 60,000 clones, over 75% seen once. The sample taken for sequencing was peripheral blood. The sequence was obtained from an elderly man with COVID-19, enrolled during active disease.

The CDR3 is CASSFLRYYGYTF. The CDR3 nucleotides are TGTGCCAGCAGTTTTCTCAGATATTATGGCTACACCTTC. The rearrangement links TRBV28 to TRBJ1-2; no definite D call. CDR3 length: 13 amino acids. Germline V gene lookup returns CDR1 MDHEN and CDR2 SYDVKM. V lost 3 bases and J 5 bases, leaving 10 bases between the germline ends.